Listed here are 22 T cell receptor beta chains from one sample, sequenced in a study of post-analysis software for immune sequencing data. Study-wide findings and caveats: Elevated frequency relative to controls characterized roughly five TRBV segments in patients, TRBV5-6, TRBV5-1 and TRBV20-1 among them.

Carried by the TCR beta cDNA libraries were unique molecular identifiers. TCRdb reprocessed the PCR reads via MiXCR and lists one record per CDR3 protein. The sample has 700,000 to 800,000 distinct CDR3 sequences; 30% are singletons. Their antigens are not known. The specimen was blood. The receptors shown here come from a girl under 18 with multiple sclerosis.

This clonotype has more than one count but fewer than ten. The genes are TRBV5-6 and TRBJ2-3, with 8 nucleotides matching TRBD2. The V and J ends lost 7 bases and 1 base, in that order; junction bases with no gene match: 5. The germline V gene has CDR1 SGHDT and CDR2 YYEEEE. The CDR3 consists of 14 residues. The CDR3 DNA reads as TGTGCCAGCCTCCGGGGGGGCCGCACAGATACGCAGTATTTT. This sequence encodes CASLRGGRTDTQYF.

This clonotype occurred a few times. The V call is TRBV7-9, the J call TRBJ2-7; D is perhaps TRBD1 or TRBD2 (5 bases each). The CDR3 has 14 amino acids. CDR1 is SEHNR, CDR2 FQNEAQ, per germline (reference sequence). V lost 2 bases and J 4 bases, leaving 12 bases between the germline ends. The CDR3 nucleotides are TGTGCCAGCAGCTTACCCCAGGGACGTTACGAGCAGTACTTC. Translating gives CASSLPQGRYEQYF.

This clonotype was seen more than once but under ten times. V and J are TRBV29-1 and TRBJ2-3, with 9 bases aligning to TRBD2. Germline V gives CDR1 SQVTM, CDR2 ANQGSEA. The junction had 17 bases not matched to a gene; V was cut back by 6 bases and J by 4 bases. This CDR3 has 17 amino acids. CDR3 loop: CSVLPRLRGGISDTQYF. DNA for the CDR3: TGCAGCGTCCTCCCGAGGTTGCGGGGGGGCATCTCAGATACGCAGTATTTT.

J is TRBJ1-6 and V is TRBV7-2, with D tentatively TRBD1 (5 bases). V shed 1 base and J shed 4 bases, with 11 bases lying between them. The CDR3 extends over 16 amino acids. Germline loops: CDR1 SGHTA, CDR2 FQGNSA. The chain's CDR3 is CASSLGSQGYNSPLHF. In DNA form, the CDR3 reads TGTGCCAGCAGCTTAGGAAGCCAGGGATATAATTCACCCCTCCACTTT.

This chain joins TRBV14 and TRBJ2-5; D is unclear. The J call may be wrong; the DNA end is better matched by TRBJ2-1. The CDR3 contains 15 residues. Germline V CDR1 and CDR2: SGHDN, FVKESK. The CDR3 DNA reads as TGTGCCAGCAGCCAAGGTTCAGCCGATCAAGAGACCCAGTTCTTC. The encoded protein is CASSQGSADQETQFF.

This clonotype was recorded many times. The chain couples TRBV6-1 to TRBJ2-1, with D possibly being TRBD2 (5 bases). The CDR3 contains 13 residues. The germline CDR1 and CDR2 sequences are MNHNS and SASEGT. Trimming left V 6 bases short and J 1 base short, with 7 bases between. CDR3 protein: CASSWESYNEQFF. DNA of the CDR3: TGTGCCAGCAGCTGGGAGTCCTACAATGAGCAGTTCTTC.

The chain has TRBV20-1 and TRBJ1-2; D not resolved. Looked up from germline, CDR1 is DFQATT and CDR2 is SNEGSKA (reference sequence). V shed 7 bases and J shed 8 bases, with 17 bases lying between them. The CDR3 spans 12 residues. The CDR3 protein is CSVKRRVQGYTF. The CDR3 region has the DNA TGCAGTGTCAAAAGAAGAGTTCAAGGCTACACCTTC.

This chain uses TRBV29-1 with TRBJ1-6; D unresolved. Germline V gene lookup returns CDR1 SQVTM and CDR2 ANQGSEA. The CDR3 consists of 12 residues. Trimming took 1 base from V and 6 from J, leaving 4 bases between them. The CDR3 nucleotides read TGCAGCGTTGAAGGGGGTAATTCACCCCTCCACTTT. This gives the protein CSVEGGNSPLHF.

This clonotype appeared many times. The chain joins TRBV6-2 or TRBV6-3 to TRBJ2-5; D remains ambiguous. This CDR3 has 12 amino acids. Germline V lookup: CDR1 MNHEY, CDR2 SVGEGT. V was shortened by 4 bases and J by 2 bases, with 5 bases between the two germline ends. CDR3: CASSSSQETQYF. Written as DNA, the CDR3 is TGTGCCAGCAGTTCGTCTCAAGAGACCCAGTACTTC.

The chain couples TRBV28 to TRBJ2-3; D may match TRBD1 or TRBD2 (5 bases each). The V and J ends lost 0 bases and 8 bases respectively, with 21 bases between them. This CDR3 comprises 17 residues. Germline assignment: CDR1 MDHEN and CDR2 SYDVKM. DNA of the CDR3: TGTGCCAGCAGTTTATGGATGGCCGGGGCCCCCACTGGTACGCAGTATTTT. Translation: CASSLWMAGAPTGTQYF.

This clonotype turned up a few times. The CDR3 reads CAISAGGTSGANVLTF. DNA of the CDR3: TGTGCCATCAGTGCAGGGGGCACCTCTGGGGCCAACGTCCTGACTTTC. The chain carries TRBV10-3 and TRBJ2-6, with 8 bases aligning to TRBD1. The CDR3 consists of 16 residues. Per the germline V gene, CDR1 is ENHRY and CDR2 is SYGVKD. Trimming took 4 bases from V and 0 from J; bases not matched to a gene: 2.

The chain links TRBV4-1 to TRBJ1-1; D ambiguous. Trimming removed 0 bases at V and 4 bases at J, with 9 bases between. CDR1 and CDR2 from the germline V gene are MGHRA and YSYEKL. The CDR3 sequence is 14 residues long. The CDR3 DNA follows: TGCGCCAGCAGCCAAGAGGTCCTTGGCACTGAAGCTTTCTTT. This encodes CASSQEVLGTEAFF.

This clonotype came up a few times. The chain has TRBV29-1 and TRBJ2-7, with D maybe TRBD2 (6 bases). Germline loops: CDR1 SQVTM, CDR2 ANQGSEA. The ends were cut back, 7 bases at V and 7 bases at J, with 20 bases in the middle. CDR3 size: 13 residues. The CDR3 nucleotides read TGCAGCGCTGGGACTTCTAGCTCGGGGGAGCAGTACTTC. It is translated as CSAGTSSSGEQYF.

The CDR3 protein is CASSYSRRQGRNEQFF. The CDR3 nucleotides read TGTGCCAGCAGTTACTCGAGACGACAGGGACGTAATGAGCAGTTCTTC. This chain links TRBV6-5 with TRBJ2-1, with 7 bases identical to TRBD1. The ends lost 0 bases at V and 7 bases at J; junction bases unmatched: 9. There are 16 residues in the CDR3. Germline V lookup: CDR1 MNHEY, CDR2 SVGAGI.

The V and J genes are TRBV10-3 and TRBJ2-3; D may be TRBD1 (6 bases). The germline V and J ends were trimmed by 0 bases and 3 bases, with 13 bases remaining between them. This CDR3 is built from 16 residues. Germline loops: CDR1 ENHRY, CDR2 SYGVKD. Written as DNA, the CDR3 is TGTGCCATCAGTGAGTCGATCGTGGGGGCAACAGATACGCAGTATTTT. Protein product: CAISESIVGATDTQYF.

The chain carries TRBV20-1 and TRBJ1-2, with D perhaps matching TRBD1 (5 bases). Germline CDR1 and CDR2: DFQATT and SNEGSKA (reference sequence). The ends were cut back, 3 bases at V and 8 bases at J, with 28 bases in the middle. CDR3 length equals 17 residues. The CDR3 coding sequence is TGCAGTGCTAGGTCTGGCAGGGAAAGGGTTACCGGTGAAGGCTACACCTTC. The encoded protein is CSARSGRERVTGEGYTF.

The rearrangement links TRBV6-1 to TRBJ2-5; 10 bases agree with TRBD2. V trimming: 6 bases; J trimming: 2 bases; junction bases outside the gene matches: 12. Germline V gene data show CDR1 as MNHNS and CDR2 as SASEGT. The CDR3 has 17 residues. The CDR3 DNA follows: TGTGCCAGCAGACCTTTTGGGCTAGCGGGAGCGCAAGAGACCCAGTACTTC. It codes for CASRPFGLAGAQETQYF.

As to this clonotype: At one end the junction does not follow the germline gene, possibly because of a read error. The genes are TRBV12-3 or TRBV12-4 and TRBJ2-4; D is uncertain. The CDR3 totals 12 residues. The CDR3 DNA sequence: TGTGCCAGCAGTCGAGCCCAAAACATTCAGTACTTC. It is translated as CASSRAQNIQYF.

This clonotype was recorded a few times. CDR3 amino acids: CASSSGTWGFSEAFF. Written as DNA, the CDR3 is TGTGCCAGCAGCTCCGGGACGTGGGGTTTTAGTGAAGCTTTCTTT. The chain carries TRBV12-3 or TRBV12-4 and TRBJ1-1; possibly TRBD1 for D (5 bases). Trimming shortened V by 6 bases and J by 7 bases, and 21 bases separated the two germline ends. The CDR3 has 15 residues.

This clonotype was seen only a few times. The rearrangement links TRBV12-3 or TRBV12-4 to TRBJ2-1; TRBD1 matches at 8 bases. The trim removed 9 bases at V and 9 bases at J, leaving 7 bases unmatched. The CDR3 runs to 12 residues. The CDR3 nucleotides read TGTGCCAGTAAGCAGGGGGCGGGTGAGCAGTTCTTC. This translates into CASKQGAGEQFF.

This clonotype was counted between two and nine times. This rearrangement joins TRBV9 to TRBJ2-5, with 7 bases identical to TRBD1. The junction had 9 bases not matched to a gene; V was cut back by 0 bases and J by 4 bases. Germline V gives CDR1 SGDLS, CDR2 YYNGEE. The CDR3 is 16 amino acids. CDR3 DNA sequence: TGTGCCAGCAGCGTAGAATTTGGGCAGGGGGTAGAGACCCAGTACTTC. Residues: CASSVEFGQGVETQYF.

This chain connects TRBV7-8 to TRBJ2-1; D is possibly TRBD1 (5 bases). Germline CDR1 is SGHVS and CDR2 is FQNEAQ. The CDR3 is made up of 13 amino acids. The germline V and J ends were trimmed by 5 bases and 5 bases, with 10 bases remaining between them. CDR3 DNA: TGTGCCAGCAGCGGCGACAGCCACAATGAGCAGTTCTTC. The encoded protein is CASSGDSHNEQFF.